This is a list of T cell receptor beta chains from one sample in a study of shared clonotypes between healthy human individuals. Generated by immunoSEQ multiplex PCR, the TCRdb table keeps only in-frame clones and is missing some. In the table there are roughly 2 million clones, almost 96% of which are singletons. The sequencing input was naive CD4+ T cells sorted from blood. The receptors originated from a man between 18 and 35 years old in good health. Each CDR3 is given with its conserved first and last residue. Each record gives: clone size, D gene, J gene, V gene, CDR3 protein, CDR3 DNA. D genes are given only for firm matches. Not all rows give a size; the values are once, few, many and, for expanded clones, a class.

NA,TRBD1,TRBJ2-7,TRBV28,CASRGGQGEYEQYF,TGTGCCAGCAGGGGTGGACAGGGGGAATACGAGCAGTACTTC
once,TRBD1,TRBJ1-2,TRBV18,CASSPSGQAYPLSGGYTF,TGTGCCAGCTCACCTTCGGGACAGGCCTATCCCCTCTCCGGTGGCTACACCTTC
NA,TRBD1,TRBJ2-4,TRBV29-1,CSVTGQGINIQYF,TGCAGCGTTACGGGACAGGGGATAAACATTCAGTACTTC
NA,TRBD2,TRBJ2-3,TRBV11-2,CASSPTSGTIPSTQYF,TGTGCCAGCAGCCCGACTAGCGGAACCATTCCAAGTACGCAGTATTTT
NA,NA,TRBJ2-2,TRBV7-8,CASSPGLGNTGELFF,TGTGCCAGCAGCCCTGGGCTTGGGAACACCGGGGAGCTGTTTTTT
NA,TRBD2,TRBJ2-1,TRBV27,CASSLSPGLAGKRYNEQFF,TGTGCCAGCAGTTTATCCCCGGGACTAGCGGGGAAAAGATACAATGAGCAGTTCTTC
once,NA,TRBJ2-2,TRBV7-2,CASSLRVGATGELFF,TGTGCCAGCAGCTTGCGAGTAGGGGCCACCGGGGAGCTGTTTTTT
NA,TRBD2,TRBJ2-1,TRBV30,CAWSRKDIAGGPPKGGQFF,TGTGCCTGGAGTCGGAAAGATATAGCGGGAGGGCCACCCAAGGGGGGGCAGTTCTTC
NA,NA,TRBJ2-7,TRBV5-1,CASSLVQPPYEQYF,TGCGCCAGCAGCTTGGTTCAGCCTCCCTACGAGCAGTACTTC
NA,NA,TRBJ1-2,TRBV19,CASSIEDRLRLLVAF,TGTGCCAGTAGTATTGAGGACCGGCTCCGTCTATTAGTCGCCTTC
NA,NA,TRBJ2-7,TRBV25-1,CASSDRTGTGSYEQYF,TGTGCCAGCAGTGACCGGACCGGGACGGGTTCCTACGAGCAGTACTTC
once,NA,TRBJ2-7,TRBV9,CASSPRQVGEQYF,TGTGCCAGCAGCCCCAGACAGGTTGGCGAGCAGTACTTC
NA,TRBD1,TRBJ2-1,TRBV2,CASSLTGGAYNEQFF,TGTGCCAGCAGCTTAACAGGGGGAGCCTACAATGAGCAGTTCTTC
NA,NA,TRBJ1-2,TRBV6-5,CASSYGVAYGYTF,TGTGCCAGCAGTTATGGAGTAGCCTATGGCTACACCTTC
NA,TRBD1,TRBJ1-1,TRBV6-5,CASSYSTGVTFF,TGTGCCAGCAGTTACTCAACAGGGGTAACTTTCTTT
NA,NA,TRBJ1-5,TRBV10-3,CAISESVGPQNQPQHF,TGTGCCATCAGTGAGTCGGTTGGACCGCAGAATCAGCCCCAGCATTTT
NA,NA,TRBJ2-5,TRBV28,CASSFVGKSKETQYF,TGTGCCAGCAGTTTCGTCGGTAAAAGTAAAGAGACCCAGTACTTC
NA,NA,TRBJ2-5,TRBV4-1,CASSPSIWYQETQYF,TGCGCCAGCAGCCCTTCTATATGGTACCAAGAGACCCAGTACTTC
NA,NA,TRBJ2-7,TRBV11-2,CASSLFTLAGTSYEQYF,TGTGCCAGCAGCTTATTCACCTTGGCAGGGACGTCCTACGAGCAGTACTTC
NA,TRBD1,TRBJ1-4,TRBV28,CASRLSGTANEKLFF,TGTGCCAGCAGGCTATCCGGGACAGCTAATGAAAAACTGTTTTTT
NA,NA,TRBJ2-7,TRBV7-8,CASSPGYEQYF,TGTGCCAGCAGCCCCGGGTACGAGCAGTACTTC
once,NA,TRBJ2-1,TRBV6-6,CASSSRYGEQFF,TGTGCCAGCAGTTCTCGTTATGGTGAGCAGTTCTTC
NA,NA,TRBJ2-7,TRBV5-4,CASSSMRTDSFEQYF,TGTGCCAGCAGCTCTATGAGAACAGACAGTTTTGAGCAGTACTTC
NA,NA,TRBJ1-5,TRBV30,CAWSGVYSNQPRHF,TGTGCCTGGAGCGGGGTCTACTCCAATCAGCCCCGGCATTTT
NA,TRBD2,TRBJ2-2,TRBV18,CASSSGTSGHGGELFF,TGTGCCAGCTCATCCGGGACTAGCGGACATGGCGGGGAGCTGTTTTTT
NA,TRBD2,TRBJ2-7,TRBV6-6,CASSFRRGVSYEQYF,TGTGCCAGCAGTTTTAGGCGGGGGGTATCCTACGAGCAGTACTTC
NA,NA,TRBJ2-2,TRBV5-1,CARPEGTGELFF,TGCGCCAGGCCGGAGGGCACCGGGGAGCTGTTTTTT
NA,TRBD1,TRBJ1-2,TRBV7-9,CASSRRTGTGGYTF,TGTGCCAGCAGCCGAAGGACAGGGACGGGCGGCTACACCTTC
NA,TRBD1,TRBJ1-1,TRBV6-6,CASSTRTGGITEAFF,TGTGCCAGCAGTACCCGTACAGGGGGCATCACTGAAGCTTTCTTT
NA,NA,TRBJ2-5,TRBV10-3,CAISAFQQETQYF,TGTGCCATCAGTGCGTTCCAACAAGAGACCCAGTACTTC
NA,TRBD2,TRBJ2-1,TRBV7-2,CASSLAGGIDEQFF,TGTGCCAGCAGCTTAGCGGGAGGGATAGATGAGCAGTTCTTC
NA,TRBD2,TRBJ2-2,TRBV5-1,CASSLGLAGEGELFF,TGCGCCAGCAGCTTGGGTCTAGCGGGAGAAGGGGAGCTGTTTTTT
NA,NA,TRBJ2-7,TRBV5-4,CASSLAQGPGSGSYEQYF,TGTGCCAGCAGCTTGGCGCAGGGCCCTGGTAGCGGATCCTACGAGCAGTACTTC
NA,TRBD1,TRBJ2-5,TRBV4-3,CASSAGTGGRETQYF,TGCGCCAGCAGCGCCGGGACAGGGGGTAGGGAGACCCAGTACTTC
NA,TRBD1,TRBJ2-7,TRBV28,CASSSPRTGGYEQYF,TGTGCCAGCAGTTCTCCTAGGACAGGGGGCTACGAGCAGTACTTC
once,NA,TRBJ1-4,TRBV10-3,CAISEFFGITLFF,TGTGCCATCAGTGAGTTTTTTGGGATAACGCTGTTTTTT
NA,NA,TRBJ1-6,TRBV2,CAALSEGRNNSPLHF,TGTGCCGCCCTAAGTGAGGGTAGGAATAATTCACCCCTCCACTTT
NA,TRBD1,TRBJ2-2,TRBV6-1,CASREGTGNTGELFF,TGTGCCAGCAGGGAAGGGACAGGGAACACCGGGGAGCTGTTTTTT
NA,TRBD2,TRBJ2-1,TRBV30,CAWMETSGRLNEQFF,TGTGCCTGGATGGAAACTAGCGGGAGGCTCAATGAGCAGTTCTTC
NA,TRBD2,TRBJ2-3,TRBV11-2,CASSPGLAGSTDTQYF,TGTGCCAGCAGCCCCGGACTAGCGGGAAGCACAGATACGCAGTATTTT
once,NA,TRBJ2-7,TRBV5-4,CASSAMSNVNEQYF,TGTGCCAGCAGCGCTATGTCCAATGTAAACGAGCAGTACTTC
NA,NA,TRBJ2-3,TRBV7-9,CASIGGRADTQYF,TGTGCCAGCATCGGGGGGCGGGCAGATACGCAGTATTTT
NA,NA,TRBJ2-2,TRBV10-1,CASSAHKNTGELFF,TGCGCCAGCAGTGCCCACAAGAACACCGGGGAGCTGTTTTTT
NA,TRBD2,TRBJ2-5,TRBV5-4,CASSSSRTSQETQYF,TGTGCCAGCAGCTCCTCCAGGACTAGCCAAGAGACCCAGTACTTC
NA,TRBD1,TRBJ1-2,TRBV4-1,CASSQGPLRSGGWEGYTF,TGCGCCAGCAGCCAAGGGCCCCTCCGGTCAGGGGGTTGGGAGGGCTACACCTTC
NA,NA,TRBJ2-5,TRBV5-1,CASSLERVQETQYF,TGCGCCAGCAGCTTGGAGAGGGTTCAAGAGACCCAGTACTTC
NA,NA,TRBJ1-4,TRBV5-1,CASRQDQGKLFF,TGCGCCAGCAGACAGGATCAAGGAAAACTGTTTTTT
NA,NA,TRBJ2-3,TRBV30,CAWKMALSTDTQYF,TGTGCCTGGAAGATGGCACTGAGCACAGATACGCAGTATTTT
NA,NA,TRBJ2-2,TRBV4-3,CASSQVFSGNMNTGELFF,TGCGCCAGCAGCCAAGTTTTCTCAGGGAATATGAACACCGGGGAGCTGTTTTTT
NA,TRBD2,TRBJ2-7,TRBV7-9,CASSLKDSGGEHRGQYF,TGTGCCAGCAGCTTAAAGGATAGCGGGGGAGAACATCGAGGGCAGTACTTC
NA,TRBD1,TRBJ1-2,TRBV27,CASSFRGLGYGYTF,TGTGCCAGCAGTTTCAGGGGGCTCGGCTATGGCTACACCTTC
NA,NA,TRBJ2-7,TRBV5-6,CASSPGISYEQYF,TGTGCCAGCAGCCCAGGGATTTCCTACGAGCAGTACTTC
NA,NA,TRBJ1-1,TRBV9,CASRTGGGRWDTEAFF,TGTGCCAGCAGGACGGGGGGCGGCCGGTGGGACACTGAAGCTTTCTTT
NA,TRBD1,TRBJ2-1,TRBV27,CASSPAGTVINEQFF,TGTGCCAGCAGTCCCGCCGGGACAGTTATCAATGAGCAGTTCTTC
NA,NA,TRBJ1-6,TRBV4-1,CASSQESRGSPLHF,TGCGCCAGCAGCCAAGAGTCCAGGGGTTCACCCCTCCACTTT